Below, one T cell receptor beta chain is given with its context. The data were obtained in a study of blood T cell repertoires in COVID-19. Across the study: Both acute and convalescent COVID-19 samples were obtained from the United States, Italy and Spain.

Germline V gene lookup returns CDR1 MNHEY and CDR2 SVGAGI. Trimming stripped 2 bases from V and 4 bases from J, with 9 bases between. This CDR3 comprises 13 residues. The protocol was immunoSEQ multiplex PCR, while the TCRdb copy is restricted to in-frame clones and leaves out a portion. The sample contains 150,000 or so clones, around 91% of which appear only once. Material: peripheral blood. This rearrangement joins TRBV6-5 to TRBJ2-7; D gene unclear. This clonotype originated in a man in his late teens or twenties with COVID-19, enrolled during active disease. CDR3 DNA sequence: TGTGCCAGCAGTTACGGTGGGCCATACGAGCAGTACTTC. Amino acid sequence: CASSYGGPYEQYF.